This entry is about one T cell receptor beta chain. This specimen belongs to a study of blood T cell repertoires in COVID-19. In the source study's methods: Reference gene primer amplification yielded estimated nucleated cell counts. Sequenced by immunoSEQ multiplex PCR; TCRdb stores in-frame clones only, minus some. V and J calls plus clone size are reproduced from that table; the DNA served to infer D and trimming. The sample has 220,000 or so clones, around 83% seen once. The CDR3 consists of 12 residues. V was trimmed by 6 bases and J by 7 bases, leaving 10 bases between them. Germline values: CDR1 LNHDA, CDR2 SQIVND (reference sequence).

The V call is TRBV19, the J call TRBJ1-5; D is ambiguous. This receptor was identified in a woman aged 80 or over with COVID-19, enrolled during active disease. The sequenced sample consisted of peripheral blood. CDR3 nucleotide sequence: TGTGCCAGTAGCGTGTGGGCCCAGCCCCAGCATTTT. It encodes CASSVWAQPQHF.